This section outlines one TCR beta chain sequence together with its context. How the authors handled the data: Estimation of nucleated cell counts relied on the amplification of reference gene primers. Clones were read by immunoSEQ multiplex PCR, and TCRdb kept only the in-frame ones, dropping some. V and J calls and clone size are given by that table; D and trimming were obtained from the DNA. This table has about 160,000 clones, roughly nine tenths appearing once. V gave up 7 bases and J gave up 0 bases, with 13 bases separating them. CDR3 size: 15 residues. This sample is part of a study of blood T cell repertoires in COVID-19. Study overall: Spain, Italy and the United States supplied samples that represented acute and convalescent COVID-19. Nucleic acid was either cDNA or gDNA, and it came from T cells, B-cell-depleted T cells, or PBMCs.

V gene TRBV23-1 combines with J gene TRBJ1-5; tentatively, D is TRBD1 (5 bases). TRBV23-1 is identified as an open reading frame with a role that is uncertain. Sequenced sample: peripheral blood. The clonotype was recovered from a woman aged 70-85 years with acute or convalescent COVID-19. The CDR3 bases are TGCGCCAGCACTCCCGACAGCGATAGCAATCAGCCCCAGCATTTT. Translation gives CASTPDSDSNQPQHF.